The sequence of this TCR beta chain was determined in a study of blood T cell repertoires in COVID-19. Study-level background: COVID-19 samples collected from the United States, Italy and Spain covered acute and convalescent phases. Sample material is recorded as cDNA or gDNA derived from T cells, B-cell-depleted T cells, or PBMCs.

Trimming cost V 5 bases and J 1 base, with 18 bases left between them. The CDR3 extends over 17 amino acids. CDR1 is MDHEN and CDR2 is SYDVKM in the germline V gene. Per the original data handling: Using reference gene primer amplification, nucleated cell counts were estimated. This table comes from immunoSEQ multiplex PCR, and its TCRdb copy is limited to in-frame clones, with some not included. Clone size and V and J calls were adopted from that table, with D and trimming inferred from the DNA. The sample shows more than 50,000 clones, roughly 90% of them seen only once. The TCR comes from a man aged 60 to 75 with active COVID-19. V is TRBV28 and J is TRBJ1-5, with a weak D call TRBD1 (5 bases). Sequenced material: peripheral blood. CDR3 amino acids: CASSQPSGLMSNQPQHF. CDR3 sequence (DNA): TGTGCCAGCAGTCAACCCTCAGGGTTGATGAGCAATCAGCCCCAGCATTTT.